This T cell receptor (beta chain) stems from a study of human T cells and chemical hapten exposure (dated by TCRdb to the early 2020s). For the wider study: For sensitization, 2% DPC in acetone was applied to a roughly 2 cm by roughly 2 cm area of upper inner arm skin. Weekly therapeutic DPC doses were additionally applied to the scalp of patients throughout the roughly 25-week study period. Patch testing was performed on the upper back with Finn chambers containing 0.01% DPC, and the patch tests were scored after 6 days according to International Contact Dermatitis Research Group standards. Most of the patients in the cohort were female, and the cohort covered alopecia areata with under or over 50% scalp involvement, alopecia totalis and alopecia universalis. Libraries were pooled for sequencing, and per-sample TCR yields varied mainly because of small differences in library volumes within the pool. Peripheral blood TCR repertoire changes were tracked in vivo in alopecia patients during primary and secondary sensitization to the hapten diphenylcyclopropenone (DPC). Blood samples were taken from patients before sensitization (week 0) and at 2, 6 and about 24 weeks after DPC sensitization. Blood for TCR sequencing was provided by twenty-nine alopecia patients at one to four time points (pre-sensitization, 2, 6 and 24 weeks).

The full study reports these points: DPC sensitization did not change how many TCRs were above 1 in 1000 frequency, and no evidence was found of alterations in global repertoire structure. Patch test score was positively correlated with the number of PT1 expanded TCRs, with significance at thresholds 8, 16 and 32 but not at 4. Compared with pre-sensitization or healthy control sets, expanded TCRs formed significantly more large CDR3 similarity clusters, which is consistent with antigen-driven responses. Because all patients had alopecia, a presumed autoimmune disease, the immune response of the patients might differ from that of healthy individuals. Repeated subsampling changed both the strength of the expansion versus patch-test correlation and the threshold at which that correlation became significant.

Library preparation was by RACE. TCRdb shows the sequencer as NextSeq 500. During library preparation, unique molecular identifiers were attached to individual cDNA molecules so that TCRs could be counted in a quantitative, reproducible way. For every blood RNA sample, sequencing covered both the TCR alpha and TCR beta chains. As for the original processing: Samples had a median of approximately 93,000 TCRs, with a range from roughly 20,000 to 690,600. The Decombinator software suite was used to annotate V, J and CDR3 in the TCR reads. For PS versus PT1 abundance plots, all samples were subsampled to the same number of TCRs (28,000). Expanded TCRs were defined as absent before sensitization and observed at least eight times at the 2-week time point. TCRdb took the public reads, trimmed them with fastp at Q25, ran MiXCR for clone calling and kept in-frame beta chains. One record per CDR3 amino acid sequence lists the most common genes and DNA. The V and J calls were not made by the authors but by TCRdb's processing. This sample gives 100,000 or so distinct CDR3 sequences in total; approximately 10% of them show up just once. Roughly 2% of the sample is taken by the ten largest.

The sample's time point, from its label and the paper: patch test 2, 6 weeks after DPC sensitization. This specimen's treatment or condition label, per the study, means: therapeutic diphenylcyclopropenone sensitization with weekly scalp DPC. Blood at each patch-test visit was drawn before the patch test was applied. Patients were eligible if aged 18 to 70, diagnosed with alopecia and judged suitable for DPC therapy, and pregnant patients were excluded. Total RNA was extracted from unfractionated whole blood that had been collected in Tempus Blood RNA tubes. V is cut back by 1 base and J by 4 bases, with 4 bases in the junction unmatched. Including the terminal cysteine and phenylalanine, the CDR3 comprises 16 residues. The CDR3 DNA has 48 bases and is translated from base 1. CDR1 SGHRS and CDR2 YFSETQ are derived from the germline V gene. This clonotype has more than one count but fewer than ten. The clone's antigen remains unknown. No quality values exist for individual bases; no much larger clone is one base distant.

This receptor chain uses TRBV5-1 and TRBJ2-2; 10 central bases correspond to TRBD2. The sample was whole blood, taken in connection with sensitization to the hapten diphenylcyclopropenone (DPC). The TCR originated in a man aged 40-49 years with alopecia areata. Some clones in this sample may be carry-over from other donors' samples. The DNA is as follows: TGCGCCAGCAGCTTGAGCCTAGCGGGGGCCACCGGGGAGCTGTTTTTT. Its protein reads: CASSLSLAGATGELFF.